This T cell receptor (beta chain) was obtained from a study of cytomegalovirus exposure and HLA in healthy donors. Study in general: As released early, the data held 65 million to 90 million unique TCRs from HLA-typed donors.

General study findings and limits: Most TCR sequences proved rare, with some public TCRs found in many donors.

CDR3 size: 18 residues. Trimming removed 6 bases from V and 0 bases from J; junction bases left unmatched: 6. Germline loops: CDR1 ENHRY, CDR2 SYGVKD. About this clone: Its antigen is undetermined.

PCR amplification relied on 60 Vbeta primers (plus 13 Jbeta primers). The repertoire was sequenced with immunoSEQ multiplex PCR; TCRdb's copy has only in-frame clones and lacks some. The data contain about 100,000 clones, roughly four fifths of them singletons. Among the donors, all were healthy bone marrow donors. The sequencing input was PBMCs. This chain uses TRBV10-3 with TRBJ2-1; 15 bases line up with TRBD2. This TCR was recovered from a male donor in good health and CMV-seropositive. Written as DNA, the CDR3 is TGTGCCATCAGAAGGGGACTAGCGGGGGGAAGCTCCTACAATGAGCAGTTCTTC. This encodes CAIRRGLAGGSSYNEQFF.